This entry concerns a single TCR beta chain. This record belongs to a study of blood T cell repertoires in COVID-19. Study at large: The analysed material was cDNA or gDNA that came from T cells, B-cell-depleted T cells, or PBMCs.

The table came from immunoSEQ multiplex PCR; TCRdb's copy has only in-frame clones and leaves some out. This table holds approximately 310,000 clones, around 84% found once. Individuals aged about 18 to 89 years were recruited from 20 to 25 US areas. Participants were placed into cohorts based on the clinical history they reported. Up to 2 weeks before entering the study, exposed participants had met a COVID-19 case. The germline gives CDR1 LNHDA, CDR2 SQIVND (reference sequence). The junction had 14 bases not matched to a gene; V was cut back by 10 bases and J by 10 bases. The CDR3 is 14 residues long.

This sequence joins TRBV19 and TRBJ2-1; 9 bases match TRBD1. This TCR derives from a woman under 40 who had been exposed to COVID-19. The source material was PBMCs or T cells enriched from blood (not recorded which). The CDR3 DNA sequence: TGTGCCACGGAACCGGGACAGGGTGGAATAGAGCAGTTCTTC. Its protein product is CATEPGQGGIEQFF.